This is a list of T cell receptor beta chains from one sample in a study of cytomegalovirus exposure and HLA in healthy donors. The assay was immunoSEQ multiplex PCR, and TCRdb's table has in-frame clones only and misses some. There are some 180,000 clones in the sample; roughly 78% occur only once, and about 4.4% lies in the top ten. Sequencing used PBMCs. The source is a young woman in good health and CMV-seropositive. Each CDR3 is given with its conserved first and last residue. D genes are given only for firm matches. The size field is filled for only some rows; it gives once, few, many or a size class.

>-|TRBD1|TRBV6-1|TRBJ2-3
CASSPPGGRDTQYF
TGTGCCAGCAGCCCACCAGGGGGCAGAGATACGCAGTATTTT
>-|-|TRBV9|TRBJ2-4
CASSVGTRENIQYF
TGTGCCAGCAGCGTAGGGACTCGCGAAAACATTCAGTACTTC
>-|-|TRBV5-5|TRBJ2-1
CASSLSQSNYNEQFF
TGTGCCAGCAGCTTGTCTCAGTCGAACTACAATGAGCAGTTCTTC
>-|-|TRBV29-1|TRBJ1-1
CSVEDQIGRNTEAFF
TGCAGCGTTGAAGATCAAATAGGGAGGAACACTGAAGCTTTCTTT
>-|TRBD1|TRBV7-9|TRBJ2-3
CASSLSGTGLKDTQYF
TGTGCCAGCAGCCTGTCCGGGACAGGGTTGAAAGATACGCAGTATTTT
>-|-|TRBV7-8|TRBJ1-2
CASSVTRTYLQDYGYTF
TGTGCCAGCAGCGTAACGCGGACATACCTGCAGGACTATGGCTACACCTTC
>-|-|TRBV10-3|TRBJ1-2
CAISEEPEFNYGYTF
TGTGCCATCAGTGAAGAACCAGAATTTAACTATGGCTACACCTTC
>few|-|TRBV6-1|TRBJ1-1
CASSGTQVEAFF
TGTGCCAGCAGTGGAACACAAGTTGAAGCTTTCTTT
>-|TRBD1|TRBV25-1|TRBJ1-1
CASSADWDRGQTEAFF
TGTGCCAGCAGTGCCGACTGGGACAGGGGGCAGACTGAAGCTTTCTTT
>-|-|TRBV5-6|TRBJ2-7
CASSLVPGDEQYF
TGTGCCAGCAGCCTAGTGCCAGGGGACGAGCAGTACTTC
>-|TRBD1|TRBV4-2|TRBJ2-7
CASSQDWQGAYEQYF
TGTGCCAGCAGCCAAGATTGGCAGGGGGCATACGAGCAGTACTTC
>-|TRBD2|TRBV27|TRBJ2-1
CASSFGLEAPRRFF
TGTGCCAGCAGTTTTGGACTAGAGGCGCCACGGAGGTTCTTC
>-|-|TRBV25-1|TRBJ2-6
CASRGANVLTF
TGTGCCAGTAGAGGGGCCAACGTCCTGACTTTC
>-|TRBD2|TRBV2|TRBJ2-5
CASRAANILAGQETQYF
TGTGCCAGCAGAGCCGCAAATATACTAGCGGGGCAGGAGACCCAGTACTTC
>-|TRBD1|TRBV6-1|TRBJ2-7
CASRRGQAQQQYF
TGTGCCAGCAGGCGAGGACAGGCACAGCAGCAGTACTTC
>-|-|TRBV27|TRBJ2-1
CASSFVGEPNEQFF
TGTGCCAGCAGTTTCGTAGGAGAACCCAATGAGCAGTTCTTC
>-|TRBD1|TRBV6-5|TRBJ1-2
CASSRTGDGYTF
TGTGCCAGCAGCCGGACAGGGGACGGCTACACCTTC
>-|-|TRBV2|TRBJ1-2
CASSDSPGDTYGYTF
TGTGCCAGCAGTGACTCTCCAGGGGATACCTATGGCTACACCTTC
>-|-|TRBV5-1|TRBJ2-7
CASSLAPGTYEQYF
TGCGCCAGCAGCTTGGCCCCCGGGACCTACGAGCAGTACTTC
>-|-|TRBV21-1|TRBJ1-2
CASSTNRVRGTTYGYTF
TGTGCCAGCAGCACAAATCGGGTGCGGGGGACAACCTATGGCTACACCTTC
>-|-|TRBV7-2|TRBJ1-5
CASSLEPGQNNQPQHF
TGTGCCAGCAGCTTAGAGCCAGGGCAGAACAATCAGCCCCAGCATTTT
>-|-|TRBV11-3|TRBJ2-2
CASSLDQGGNGELFF
TGTGCCAGCAGCTTAGATCAAGGAGGGAACGGGGAGCTGTTTTTT
>-|-|TRBV6-5|TRBJ1-5
CASSYLLSNQPQHF
TGTGCCAGCAGTTACCTATTAAGCAATCAGCCCCAGCATTTT
>-|TRBD1|TRBV12-5|TRBJ1-2
CASGFGQGFGYTF
TGTGCTAGTGGCTTCGGACAGGGCTTTGGCTACACCTTC
>-|TRBD2|TRBV7-9|TRBJ2-5
CASSLGIAGGVKTQYF
TGTGCCAGCAGCTTAGGTATTGCGGGGGGGGTGAAGACCCAGTACTTC